This T cell receptor (beta chain) is from a study of OX40 agonist ivuxolimab in advanced cancers. From germline, CDR1 is LGHNT and CDR2 FRNRAP. V trimming: 1 base; J trimming: 10 bases; junction bases outside the gene matches: 7. This CDR3 is built from 16 residues. The data were produced by immunoSEQ multiplex PCR, yet TCRdb's version contains in-frame clones alone and is incomplete. This table holds 35,000 to 40,000 clones, around 87% found once. The input for sequencing was CD4+ or CD8+ T cells sorted from blood, taken in a trial of the OX40 agonist ivuxolimab. The V and J genes are TRBV12-5 and TRBJ2-1; 13 bases agree with TRBD2. The TCR was taken from an adult with an advanced solid tumor such as melanoma, head and neck, liver or kidney cancer. CDR3 DNA: TGTGCTAGTGGTTTGGACTGGGGACTAGCGGGGCGGGAGCAGTTCTTC. It yields the protein CASGLDWGLAGREQFF.